This T cell receptor beta chain derives from a study of blood T cell repertoires in COVID-19. Study-level information: Specimens from acute and convalescent COVID-19 originated in the United States, Italy and Spain. Sources were T cells, B-cell-depleted T cells, or PBMCs; the material itself was cDNA or gDNA.

As handled by the study authors: The assay estimated nucleated cells by amplifying reference gene primers. Sequencing used immunoSEQ multiplex PCR; TCRdb keeps in-frame clones, though not all of them. V, J and clone size reflect that table, while D and trimming were determined from the DNA. The sample holds under 60,000 clones, roughly four fifths seen once. Trimming removed 5 bases from V and 1 base from J, with 12 bases in between. Germline V gene lookup returns CDR1 MDHEN and CDR2 SYDVKM. The CDR3 extends over 14 amino acids. This receptor was taken from a man in his forties with acute or convalescent COVID-19. Sequenced material: peripheral blood. The chain uses TRBV28 and TRBJ2-7; tentatively, D is TRBD2 (5 bases). The DNA for the CDR3 is TGTGCCAGCAGTGTGCACGGAGGTTCCTACGAGCAGTACTTC. Translating it yields CASSVHGGSYEQYF.